Each of the 7 T cell receptor beta chains below was sequenced from the same sample in a study of identifying expanded T cells in peripheral blood. Assay: immunoSEQ multiplex PCR; the TCRdb copy retains only in-frame clones and omits some. The table has approximately 56,000 clones, around 82% seen once. Sequencing was carried out using blood. The receptors here all came from a person aged 18-70 years in good health.

This chain links TRBV11-2 with TRBJ1-2; D gene uncertain. The CDR3 has 11 residues. Germline V lookup: CDR1 SGHAT, CDR2 FQNNGV. The V end lost 5 bases, the J end lost 3 bases, and 4 bases lay between the germline ends. The CDR3 nucleotides read TGTGCCAGCAGCCCGGACTATGGCTACACCTTC. This translates into CASSPDYGYTF.

This clone was detected many times. The chain carries TRBV7-3 and TRBJ2-1; 9 nucleotides line up with TRBD2. This CDR3 has 15 amino acids. Unmatched junction bases numbered 7, after V lost 0 bases and J lost 10 bases. Germline loops: CDR1 SGHTA, CDR2 FQGTGA. The CDR3 nucleotides are TGTGCCAGCAGCTTAACGGCTAGCGGGGTACTAGAGCAGTTCTTC. As protein: CASSLTASGVLEQFF.

The chain carries TRBV7-9 and TRBJ1-5, with D tentatively TRBD1 (5 bases). Germline values: CDR1 SEHNR, CDR2 FQNEAQ (reference sequence). This CDR3 region has 14 residues. Trimming left V 6 bases short and J 2 bases short, with 11 bases between. DNA for the CDR3: TGTGCCAGCAGAGAGTCGGGGGGCAATCAGCCCCAGCATTTT. Translating gives CASRESGGNQPQHF. The whole variable domain, remainder taken from reference TRBV7-9 and TRBJ1-5, is DTGVSQNPRHKITKRGQNVTFRCDPISEHNRLYWYRQTLGQGPEFLTYFQNEAQLEKSRLLSDRFSAERPKGSFSTLEIQRTEQGDSAMYLCASRESGGNQPQHFGDGTRLSIL.

The chain combines TRBV11-2 with TRBJ2-3, with 7 bases aligning to TRBD1. Trimming removed 5 bases from V and 11 bases from J; junction bases left unmatched: 4. This CDR3 region has 11 residues. CDR1 and CDR2 (germline): SGHAT, FQNNGV. Written as DNA, the CDR3 is TGTGCCAGCAGCCGACAGGGAAAGCAGTATTTT. The encoded protein is CASSRQGKQYF.

V is TRBV7-9 and J is TRBJ2-1; D is possibly TRBD1 or TRBD2 (5 bases each). Germline CDR1 and CDR2: SEHNR and FQNEAQ (reference sequence). V lost 2 bases and J 5 bases, leaving 10 bases between the germline ends. The CDR3 covers 14 residues. As DNA, the CDR3 is TGTGCCAGCAGCTTAAGGGACGCTGACAATGAGCAGTTCTTC. The encoded protein is CASSLRDADNEQFF.

This clone has just one count. The V and J genes are TRBV6-5 and TRBJ2-6; D is ambiguous. The CDR3 spans 15 residues. V gave up 2 bases and J gave up 0 bases, with 5 bases separating them. CDR1 and CDR2 from the germline V gene are MNHEY and SVGAGI. For the CDR3, the DNA is TGTGCCAGCAGTTACCCCACCTCTGGGGCCAACGTCCTGACTTTC. Encoded protein: CASSYPTSGANVLTF.

This chain connects TRBV5-8 to TRBJ2-5; 8 bases line up with TRBD2. The J segment lost 5 bases and the V segment lost 5 bases, leaving 23 bases of the junction unmatched. This CDR3 comprises 19 residues. Germline assignment: CDR1 SGHTS and CDR2 YDEGEE. CDR3 amino acids: CASSRISMHREGLRETQYF. The CDR3 nucleotides read TGTGCCAGCAGTCGTATTAGTATGCATCGGGAGGGCCTAAGGGAGACCCAGTACTTC.